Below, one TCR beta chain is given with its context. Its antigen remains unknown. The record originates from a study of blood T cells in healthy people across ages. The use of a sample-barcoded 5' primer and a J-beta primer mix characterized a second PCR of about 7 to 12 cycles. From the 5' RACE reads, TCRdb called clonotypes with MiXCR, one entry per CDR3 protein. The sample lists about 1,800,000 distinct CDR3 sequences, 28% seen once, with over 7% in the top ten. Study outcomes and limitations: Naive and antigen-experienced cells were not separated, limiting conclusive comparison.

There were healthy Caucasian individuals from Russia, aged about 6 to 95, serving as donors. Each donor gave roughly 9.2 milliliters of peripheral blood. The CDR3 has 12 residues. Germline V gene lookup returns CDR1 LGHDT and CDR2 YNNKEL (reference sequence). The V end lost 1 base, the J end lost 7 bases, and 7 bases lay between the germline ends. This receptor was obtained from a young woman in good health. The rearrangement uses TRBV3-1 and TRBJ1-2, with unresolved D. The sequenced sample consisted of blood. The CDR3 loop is CASSQVQSGYTF. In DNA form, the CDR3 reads TGTGCCAGCAGCCAAGTACAGAGTGGCTACACCTTC. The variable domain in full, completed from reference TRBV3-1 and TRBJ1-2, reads DTAVSQTPKYLVTQMGNDKSIKCEQNLGHDTMYWYKQDSKKFLKIMFSYNNKELIINETVPNRFSPKSPDKAHLNLHINSLELGDSAVYFCASSQVQSGYTFGSGTRLTVV.